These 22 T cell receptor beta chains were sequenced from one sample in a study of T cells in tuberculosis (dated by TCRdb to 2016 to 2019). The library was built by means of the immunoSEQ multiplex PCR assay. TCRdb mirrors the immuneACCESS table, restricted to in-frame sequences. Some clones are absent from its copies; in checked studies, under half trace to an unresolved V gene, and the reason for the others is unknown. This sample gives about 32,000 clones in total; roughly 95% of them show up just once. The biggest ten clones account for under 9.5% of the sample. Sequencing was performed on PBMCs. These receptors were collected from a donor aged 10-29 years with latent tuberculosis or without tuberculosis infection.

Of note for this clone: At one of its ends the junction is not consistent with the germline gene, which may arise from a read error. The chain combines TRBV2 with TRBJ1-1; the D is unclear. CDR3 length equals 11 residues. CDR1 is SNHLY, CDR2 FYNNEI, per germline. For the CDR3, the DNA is TGTGCCAGCAGGGAAGGCGCTGAAGCTTTCTTT. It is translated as CASREGAEAFF.

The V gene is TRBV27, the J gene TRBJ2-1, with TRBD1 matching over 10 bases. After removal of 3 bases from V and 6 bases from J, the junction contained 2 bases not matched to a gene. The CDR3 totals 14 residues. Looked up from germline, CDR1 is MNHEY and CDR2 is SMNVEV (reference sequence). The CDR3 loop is CASSLGQGINEQFF. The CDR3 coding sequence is TGTGCCAGCAGTTTGGGACAGGGGATCAATGAGCAGTTCTTC.

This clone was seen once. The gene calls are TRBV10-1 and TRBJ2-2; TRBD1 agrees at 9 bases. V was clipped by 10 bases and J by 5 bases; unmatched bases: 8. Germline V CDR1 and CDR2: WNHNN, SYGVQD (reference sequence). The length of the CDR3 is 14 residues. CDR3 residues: CATRPGQGTGELFF. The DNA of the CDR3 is TGCGCCACTAGGCCGGGACAGGGAACCGGGGAGCTGTTTTTT.

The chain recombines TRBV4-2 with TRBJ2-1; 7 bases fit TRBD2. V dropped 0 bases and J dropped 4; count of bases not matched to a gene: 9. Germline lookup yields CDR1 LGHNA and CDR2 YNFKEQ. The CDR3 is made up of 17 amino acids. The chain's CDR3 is CASSQEGVTGGYNEQFF. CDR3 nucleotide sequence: TGTGCCAGCAGCCAAGAAGGAGTAACGGGAGGTTACAATGAGCAGTTCTTC.

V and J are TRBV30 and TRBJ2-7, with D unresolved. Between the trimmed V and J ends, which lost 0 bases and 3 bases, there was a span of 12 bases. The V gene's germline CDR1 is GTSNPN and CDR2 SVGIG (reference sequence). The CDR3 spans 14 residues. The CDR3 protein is CAWSVLRLGYEQYF. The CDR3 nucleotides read TGTGCCTGGAGTGTACTACGCTTGGGCTACGAGCAGTACTTC.

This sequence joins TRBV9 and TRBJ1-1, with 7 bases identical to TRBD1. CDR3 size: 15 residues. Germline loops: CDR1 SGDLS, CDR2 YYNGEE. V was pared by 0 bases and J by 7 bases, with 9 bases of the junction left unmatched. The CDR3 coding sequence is TGTGCCAGCAGCGTAGGAACTTTACAGGGGAATGAAGCTTTCTTT. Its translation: CASSVGTLQGNEAFF.

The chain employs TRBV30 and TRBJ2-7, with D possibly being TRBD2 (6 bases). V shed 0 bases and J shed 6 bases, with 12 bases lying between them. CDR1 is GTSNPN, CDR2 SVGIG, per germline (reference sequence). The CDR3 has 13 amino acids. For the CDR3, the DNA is TGTGCCTGGAGTGTACGGAAGGGACTCGAGCAGTACTTC. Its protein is CAWSVRKGLEQYF.

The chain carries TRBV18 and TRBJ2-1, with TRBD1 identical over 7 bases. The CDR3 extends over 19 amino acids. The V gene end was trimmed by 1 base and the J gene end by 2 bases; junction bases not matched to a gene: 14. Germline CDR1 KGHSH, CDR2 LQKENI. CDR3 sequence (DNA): TGTGCCAGCTCACCACTCTACAGGGGCATAGGTGGAACCTACAATGAGCAGTTCTTC. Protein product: CASSPLYRGIGGTYNEQFF.

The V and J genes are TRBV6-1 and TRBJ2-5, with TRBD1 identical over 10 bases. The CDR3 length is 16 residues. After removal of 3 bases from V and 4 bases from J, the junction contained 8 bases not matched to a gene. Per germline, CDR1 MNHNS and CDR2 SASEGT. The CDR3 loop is CASSEGTGEAGETQYF. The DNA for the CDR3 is TGTGCCAGCAGTGAGGGGACAGGGGAGGCTGGAGAGACCCAGTACTTC.

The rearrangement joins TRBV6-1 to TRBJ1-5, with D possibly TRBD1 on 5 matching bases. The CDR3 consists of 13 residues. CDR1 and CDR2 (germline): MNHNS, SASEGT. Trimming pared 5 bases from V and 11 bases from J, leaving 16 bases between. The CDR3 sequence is CASSPHNGGSQHF. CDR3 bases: TGTGCCAGCAGTCCCCACAACGGGGGGTCCCAGCATTTT.

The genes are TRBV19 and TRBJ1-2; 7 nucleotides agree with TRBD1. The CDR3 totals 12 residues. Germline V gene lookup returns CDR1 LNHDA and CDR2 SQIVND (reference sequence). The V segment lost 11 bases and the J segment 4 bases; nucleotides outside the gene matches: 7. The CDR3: CAVQQGPYGYTF. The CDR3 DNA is TGTGCCGTGCAACAGGGGCCCTATGGCTACACCTTC.

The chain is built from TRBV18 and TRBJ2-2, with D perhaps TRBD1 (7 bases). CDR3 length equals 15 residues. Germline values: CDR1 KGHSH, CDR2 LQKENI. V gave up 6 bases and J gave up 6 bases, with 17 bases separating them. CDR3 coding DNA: TGTGCCAGCTCCCCCCCGACAGGGACTGCCGGGGAGCTGTTTTTT. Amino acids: CASSPPTGTAGELFF.

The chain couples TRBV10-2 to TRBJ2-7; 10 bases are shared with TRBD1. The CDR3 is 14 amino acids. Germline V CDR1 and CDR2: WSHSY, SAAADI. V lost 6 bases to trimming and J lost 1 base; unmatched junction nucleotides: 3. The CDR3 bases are TGCGCCAGCAGCCCGGGACAGGGGTCCTACGAGCAGTACTTC. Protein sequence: CASSPGQGSYEQYF.

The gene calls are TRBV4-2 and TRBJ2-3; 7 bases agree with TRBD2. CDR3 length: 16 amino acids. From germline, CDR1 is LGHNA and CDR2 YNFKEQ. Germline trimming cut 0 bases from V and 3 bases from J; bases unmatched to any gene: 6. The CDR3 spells CASSQEGSGLTDTQYF. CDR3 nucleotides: TGTGCCAGCAGCCAAGAGGGTAGCGGGTTGACAGATACGCAGTATTTT.

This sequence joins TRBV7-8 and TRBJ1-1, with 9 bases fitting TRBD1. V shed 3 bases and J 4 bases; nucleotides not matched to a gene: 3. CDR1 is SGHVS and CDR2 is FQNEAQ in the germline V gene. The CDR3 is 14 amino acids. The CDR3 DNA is TGTGCCAGCAGCTTGGACAGGGGATCCACTGAAGCTTTCTTT. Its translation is CASSLDRGSTEAFF.

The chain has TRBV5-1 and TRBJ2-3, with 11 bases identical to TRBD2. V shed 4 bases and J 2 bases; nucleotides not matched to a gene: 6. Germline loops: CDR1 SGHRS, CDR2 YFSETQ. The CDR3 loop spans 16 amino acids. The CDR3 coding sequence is TGCGCCAGCAGCCCAGGGACTAGCGGCTACACAGATACGCAGTATTTT. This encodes CASSPGTSGYTDTQYF.

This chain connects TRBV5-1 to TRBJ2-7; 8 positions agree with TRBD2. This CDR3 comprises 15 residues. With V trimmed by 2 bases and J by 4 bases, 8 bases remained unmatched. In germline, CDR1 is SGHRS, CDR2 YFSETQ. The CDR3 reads CASSLTEREPYEQYF. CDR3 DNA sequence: TGCGCCAGCAGCTTAACAGAGCGGGAGCCGTACGAGCAGTACTTC.

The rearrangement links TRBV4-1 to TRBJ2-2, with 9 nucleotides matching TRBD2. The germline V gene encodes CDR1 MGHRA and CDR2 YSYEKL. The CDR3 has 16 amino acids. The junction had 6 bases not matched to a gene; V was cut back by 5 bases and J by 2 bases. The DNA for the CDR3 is TGCGCCAGCAGCGAGCCTAGCGGGACAAACACCGGGGAGCTGTTTTTT. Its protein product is CASSEPSGTNTGELFF.

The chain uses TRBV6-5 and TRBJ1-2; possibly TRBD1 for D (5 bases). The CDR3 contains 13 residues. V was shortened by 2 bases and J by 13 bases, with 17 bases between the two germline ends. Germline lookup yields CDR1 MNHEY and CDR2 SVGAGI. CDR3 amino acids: CASSYADREECTF. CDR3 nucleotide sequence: TGTGCCAGCAGTTACGCCGACAGAGAGGAGTGCACCTTC.

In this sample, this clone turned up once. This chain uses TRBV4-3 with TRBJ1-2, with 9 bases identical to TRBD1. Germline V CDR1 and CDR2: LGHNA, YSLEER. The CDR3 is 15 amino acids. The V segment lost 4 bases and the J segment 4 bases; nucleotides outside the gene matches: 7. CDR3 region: CASSLRTGDSYGYTF. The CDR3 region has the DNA TGCGCCAGCAGCCTAAGGACAGGGGACAGCTATGGCTACACCTTC.

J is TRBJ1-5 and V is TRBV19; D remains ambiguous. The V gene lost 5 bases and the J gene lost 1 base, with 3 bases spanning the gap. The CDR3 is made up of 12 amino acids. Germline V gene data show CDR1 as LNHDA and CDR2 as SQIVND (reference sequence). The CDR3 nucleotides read TGTGCCAGTAGTGGCAGCAATCAGCCCCAGCATTTT. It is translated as CASSGSNQPQHF.

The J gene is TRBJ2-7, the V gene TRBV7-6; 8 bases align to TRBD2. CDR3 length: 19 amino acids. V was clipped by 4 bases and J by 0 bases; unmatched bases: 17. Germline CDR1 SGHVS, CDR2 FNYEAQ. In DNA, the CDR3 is TGTGCCAGCAGCTCCCCCATGGGGCTAGCGGGCAGAAGCTCCTACGAGCAGTACTTC. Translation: CASSSPMGLAGRSSYEQYF.